Listed below are T cell receptor beta chains from one sample, sequenced in a study of T cells in Graves' hyperthyroidism and ophthalmopathy. Using its own MiXCR run on the multiplex PCR reads, TCRdb lists one record per CDR3 protein. Of nearly 600,000 distinct CDR3 sequences in the sample, approximately 14% were seen once. Sequencing used blood. The receptors stem from a woman aged 18-35 years with Graves' ophthalmopathy. The CDR3 runs from the conserved cysteine through the conserved F or W. The size of a clone is reported for some rows only, either as once, few or many, or as a class for expanded clones.

CDR3: CASSFRGAPNTEAFF
V: TRBV11-3
size: many
J: TRBJ1-1

CDR3: CASSQGAGGASYNEQFF
V: TRBV4-1
size: few
J: TRBJ2-1

CDR3: CASSFSRNSYNSPLHF
V: TRBV7-8
size: many
J: TRBJ1-6

CDR3: CAWKRVSSEAFF
V: TRBV30
size: -
J: TRBJ1-1

CDR3: CASSLRDRGLNDTQYF
V: TRBV7-9
size: few
J: TRBJ2-3

CDR3: CASSPAPSGRSEQFF
V: TRBV5-1
size: many
J: TRBJ2-1

CDR3: CASSEQGAISAAFF
V: TRBV10-2
size: many
J: TRBJ1-1

CDR3: CSVEDPSGRWDTQYF
V: TRBV29-1
size: many
J: TRBJ2-3

CDR3: CASSMTALTYEQYF
V: TRBV18
size: many
J: TRBJ2-7

CDR3: CASSHDTSGSLREQYF
V: TRBV14
size: -
J: TRBJ2-7

CDR3: CASGLPLQTQYF
V: TRBV12-5
size: -
J: TRBJ2-5

CDR3: CATRDQGERAEAFF
V: TRBV19
size: few
J: TRBJ1-1

CDR3: CSARGTGRTDTQYF
V: TRBV20-1
size: many
J: TRBJ2-3

CDR3: CASSLSRGMNEQYF
V: TRBV27
size: many
J: TRBJ2-7

CDR3: CASSPVAGEYQETQYF
V: TRBV5-8
size: -
J: TRBJ2-5

CDR3: CASSYRETDTQYF
V: TRBV6-2/TRBV6-3
size: -
J: TRBJ2-3

CDR3: CASSLRSGVHGANVLTF
V: TRBV27
size: few
J: TRBJ2-6

CDR3: CASSGGLYFGNEQFF
V: TRBV2
size: many
J: TRBJ2-1

CDR3: CASSTGQIYEQYF
V: TRBV19
size: -
J: TRBJ2-7

CDR3: CASSPRTGEGETQYF
V: TRBV5-6
size: -
J: TRBJ2-5

CDR3: CASSPSPGRNYGYTF
V: TRBV18
size: few
J: TRBJ1-2

CDR3: CASGKGVQPQHF
V: TRBV2
size: many
J: TRBJ1-5

CDR3: CAISERRLAGIDGDTDTQYF
V: TRBV10-3
size: -
J: TRBJ2-3

CDR3: CASSLSSIPNNEQFF
V: TRBV5-5
size: -
J: TRBJ2-1

CDR3: CASSYRPGRGTTEAFF
V: TRBV6-1
size: many
J: TRBJ1-1

CDR3: CASSTRQGSPGELFF
V: TRBV7-2
size: -
J: TRBJ2-2

CDR3: CASSVPPQPRAGNTIYF
V: TRBV9
size: -
J: TRBJ1-3

CDR3: CASSSLSGPPGNTIYF
V: TRBV7-3
size: many
J: TRBJ1-3

CDR3: CASSSFRGRGRVGTDTQYF
V: TRBV27
size: many
J: TRBJ2-3

CDR3: CASRRDYYYEQYF
V: TRBV28
size: many
J: TRBJ2-7

CDR3: CASGLITGRDSTYEQYF
V: TRBV12-5
size: many
J: TRBJ2-7

CDR3: CAITSGGGGNEQFF
V: TRBV10-3
size: many
J: TRBJ2-1